The 14 T cell receptor beta chains reported below all come from one sample, sequenced in a study of cytomegalovirus exposure and HLA in healthy donors. Primers: 60 Vbeta forward and 13 Jbeta reverse. Profiling relied on immunoSEQ multiplex PCR, and the TCRdb table lists in-frame clones only, not all of them. The data show approximately 89,000 clones, with about 75% seen just once and 10% held by the top ten. Material for sequencing was PBMCs. Receptors were obtained from a man aged 25-45 years in good health and CMV-seropositive.

This chain uses TRBV9 with TRBJ1-4; TRBD1 matches 8 bases. This CDR3 has 15 residues. Trimming took 4 bases from V and 6 from J; bases not matched to a gene: 8. CDR1 is SGDLS, CDR2 YYNGEE, per germline. CDR3 sequence reads: CASSTQGAPDEKLFF. The DNA for the CDR3 is TGTGCCAGCAGCACCCAGGGGGCTCCGGATGAAAAACTGTTTTTT. The full variable domain, rest sourced from reference TRBV9 and TRBJ1-4, is DSGVTQTPKHLITATGQRVTLRCSPRSGDLSVYWYQQSLDQGLQFLIQYYNGEERAKGNILERFSAQQFPDLHSELNLSSLELGDSALYFCASSTQGAPDEKLFFGSGTQLSVL.

This clone has more than one count but fewer than ten. The chain joins TRBV7-9 to TRBJ1-1, with 7 nucleotides matching TRBD1. The V segment lost 5 bases and the J segment 1 base; nucleotides outside the gene matches: 7. Germline V gene data show CDR1 as SEHNR and CDR2 as FQNEAQ (reference sequence). This CDR3 is built from 15 residues. CDR3: CASSTHRGKNTEAFF. The CDR3 nucleotides are TGTGCCAGCAGCACCCACAGGGGTAAGAACACTGAAGCTTTCTTT. The full variable domain, rest sourced from reference TRBV7-9 and TRBJ1-1, is DTGVSQNPRHKITKRGQNVTFRCDPISEHNRLYWYRQTLGQGPEFLTYFQNEAQLEKSRLLSDRFSAERPKGSFSTLEIQRTEQGDSAMYLCASSTHRGKNTEAFFGQGTRLTVV.

This sequence joins TRBV5-4 and TRBJ2-1; D possibly corresponds to TRBD2 (6 bases). The CDR3 contains 14 residues. Germline V gives CDR1 SGHNT, CDR2 YYREEE (reference sequence). V was pared by 0 bases and J by 6 bases, with 10 bases between. The CDR3 reads CASSLGDSPNEQFF. The CDR3 region has the DNA TGTGCCAGCAGCTTGGGGGACTCCCCCAATGAGCAGTTCTTC.

The chain combines TRBV28 with TRBJ1-1; D call uncertain. V gave up 3 bases and J gave up 6 bases, with 11 bases separating them. Germline lookup yields CDR1 MDHEN and CDR2 SYDVKM. The CDR3 is made up of 13 amino acids. CDR3 sequence reads: CASSFEGRAEAFF. The CDR3 region has the DNA TGTGCCAGCAGTTTCGAGGGCCGTGCTGAAGCTTTCTTT.

A single count supports this clone. This chain uses TRBV30 with TRBJ2-5, with 9 bases fitting TRBD2. The end of the DNA is better explained by TRBJ2-7, so the J call may be wrong. Germline values: CDR1 GTSNPN, CDR2 SVGIG (reference sequence). This CDR3 spans 15 amino acids. The CDR3, as DNA: TGTGCCTGGAGTCGTAGGGGACTAGCCCAATACGAGCAGTACTTC. This codes for CAWSRRGLAQYEQYF.

The rearrangement links TRBV27 to TRBJ2-3; D is perhaps TRBD2 (6 bases). The CDR3 runs 13 residues. V lost 5 bases and J lost 2, with 8 bases in between. Germline V gene sequence: CDR1 MNHEY, CDR2 SMNVEV (reference sequence). The CDR3 coding sequence is TGTGCCAGCAGTCGGGGGAACACAGATACGCAGTATTTT. This sequence encodes CASSRGNTDTQYF.

The genes are TRBV5-1 and TRBJ2-7; TRBD2 agrees at 9 bases. The V gene's germline CDR1 is SGHRS and CDR2 YFSETQ. The CDR3 sequence is 16 residues long. Trimming removed 0 bases from V and 1 base from J; junction bases left unmatched: 5. CDR3: CASSLGGGGDSYEQYF. In nucleotides, the CDR3 is TGCGCCAGCAGCTTGGGTGGCGGGGGGGATTCCTACGAGCAGTACTTC.

In regard to this clone: Other DNA variants within this sample encode the same CDR3. V is TRBV5-1 and J is TRBJ2-1, with D unresolved. The CDR3 sequence is 12 residues long. Trimming took 1 base from V and 6 from J, leaving 5 bases between them. CDR1 and CDR2 (germline): SGHRS, YFSETQ. The CDR3 sequence is CASSLLFNEQFF. CDR3 sequence (DNA): TGCGCCAGCAGCTTGTTATTCAATGAGCAGTTCTTC.

With respect to this clone: Compared with germline, one end of the junction differs, possibly owing to a read error. The DNA of the CDR3 is TGTTCCAGCAGCTTAGCGGCCCCCTGGGAGCAGTACTTC. Translated: CSSSLAAPWEQYF. The J gene is TRBJ2-7, the V gene TRBV7-9; weak D call: TRBD2 (6 bases). This CDR3 has 13 residues. Germline V lookup: CDR1 SEHNR, CDR2 FQNEAQ (reference sequence).

This clone was picked up a small number of times. The genes are TRBV27 and TRBJ2-3, with a weak D call TRBD2 (6 bases). Germline values: CDR1 MNHEY, CDR2 SMNVEV (reference sequence). This CDR3 region has 14 residues. Between the trimmed V and J ends, which lost 2 bases and 9 bases, there was a span of 15 bases. The CDR3 reads CASSLAGPAETQYF. The CDR3 region has the DNA TGTGCCAGCAGTTTAGCGGGGCCCGCCGAGACGCAGTATTTT.

J is TRBJ1-1 and V is TRBV4-2; 7 positions match TRBD1. Germline-derived CDR1 and CDR2 are LGHNA and YNFKEQ. V shed 3 bases, J shed 0 bases, and the junction held 4 bases outside the gene matches. CDR3 size: 15 residues. Written as DNA, the CDR3 is TGTGCCAGCAGCCAGGGGGACAGAATGAACACTGAAGCTTTCTTT. It specifies CASSQGDRMNTEAFF.

V is TRBV7-9 and J is TRBJ2-7; 7 positions agree with TRBD1. CDR1 and CDR2 from the germline V gene are SEHNR and FQNEAQ (reference sequence). This CDR3 has 17 residues. The V segment lost 5 bases and the J segment 0 bases; nucleotides outside the gene matches: 13. As DNA, the CDR3 is TGTGCCAGCAGCGCTAGGAGACAGGGATCAAGCTCCTACGAGCAGTACTTC. Residues: CASSARRQGSSSYEQYF.

This clone has only one observation. The J gene is TRBJ2-6, the V gene TRBV4-1; D is possibly TRBD1 (5 bases). V lost 1 base to trimming and J lost 0 bases, with 16 bases between them. The CDR3 is 19 amino acids. Germline values: CDR1 MGHRA, CDR2 YSYEKL. In nucleotides, the CDR3 is TGCGCCAGCAGCCAAGGACCCACAGGTGGAGACTCTGGGGCCAACGTCCTGACTTTC. Protein product: CASSQGPTGGDSGANVLTF.

V and J are TRBV9 and TRBJ1-2; 9 nucleotides agree with TRBD1. Germline CDR1 SGDLS, CDR2 YYNGEE. This CDR3 has 17 residues. The V and J ends lost 3 bases and 8 bases, in that order; junction bases with no gene match: 17. The CDR3 sequence is CASSAQWGGTGNRGYTF. CDR3 DNA sequence: TGTGCCAGCAGCGCGCAATGGGGGGGGACAGGGAACCGCGGCTACACCTTC. The whole variable domain, filled in from reference TRBV9 and TRBJ1-2, reads DSGVTQTPKHLITATGQRVTLRCSPRSGDLSVYWYQQSLDQGLQFLIQYYNGEERAKGNILERFSAQQFPDLHSELNLSSLELGDSALYFCASSAQWGGTGNRGYTFGSGTRLTVV.